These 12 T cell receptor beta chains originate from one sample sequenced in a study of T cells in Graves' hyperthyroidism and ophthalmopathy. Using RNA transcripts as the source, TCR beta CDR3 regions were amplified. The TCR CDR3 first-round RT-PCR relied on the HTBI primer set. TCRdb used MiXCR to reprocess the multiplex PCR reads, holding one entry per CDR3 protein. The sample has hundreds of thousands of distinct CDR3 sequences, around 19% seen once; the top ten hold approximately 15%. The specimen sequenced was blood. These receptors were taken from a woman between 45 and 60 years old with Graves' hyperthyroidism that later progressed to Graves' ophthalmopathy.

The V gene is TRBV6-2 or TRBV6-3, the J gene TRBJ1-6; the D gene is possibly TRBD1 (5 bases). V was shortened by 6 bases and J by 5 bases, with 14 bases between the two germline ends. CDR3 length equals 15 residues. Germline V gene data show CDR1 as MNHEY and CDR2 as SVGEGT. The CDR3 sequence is CASRGQGEHNSPLHF. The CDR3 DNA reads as TGTGCCAGCAGGGGTCAGGGTGAACATAATTCACCCCTCCACTTT.

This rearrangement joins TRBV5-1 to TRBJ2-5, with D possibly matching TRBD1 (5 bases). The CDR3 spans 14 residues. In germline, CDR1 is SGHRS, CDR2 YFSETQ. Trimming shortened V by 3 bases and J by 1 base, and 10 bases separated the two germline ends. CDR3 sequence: CASSSKGVQETQYF. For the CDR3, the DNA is TGCGCCAGCAGCTCAAAAGGGGTCCAAGAGACCCAGTACTTC.

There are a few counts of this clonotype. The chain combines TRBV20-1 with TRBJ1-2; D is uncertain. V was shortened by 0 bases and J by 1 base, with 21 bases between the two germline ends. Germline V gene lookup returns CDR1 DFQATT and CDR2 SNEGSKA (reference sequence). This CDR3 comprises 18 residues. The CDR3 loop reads CSARDTSAPELINYGYTF. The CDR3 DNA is TGCAGTGCTAGAGATACGTCGGCCCCCGAGTTAATTAACTATGGCTACACCTTC.

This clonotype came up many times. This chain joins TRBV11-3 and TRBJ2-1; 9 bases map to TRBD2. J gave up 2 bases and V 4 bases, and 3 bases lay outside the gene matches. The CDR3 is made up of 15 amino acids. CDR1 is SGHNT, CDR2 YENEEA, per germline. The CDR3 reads CASSSRTSAYNEQFF. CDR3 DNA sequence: TGTGCCAGCAGCTCACGGACTAGCGCCTACAATGAGCAGTTCTTC.

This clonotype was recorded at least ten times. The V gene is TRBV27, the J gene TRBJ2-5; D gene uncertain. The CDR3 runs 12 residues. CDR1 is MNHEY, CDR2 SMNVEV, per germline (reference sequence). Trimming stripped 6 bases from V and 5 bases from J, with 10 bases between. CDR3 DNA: TGTGCCAGCAGCTTAAGTGGGGAGACCCAGTACTTC. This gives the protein CASSLSGETQYF.

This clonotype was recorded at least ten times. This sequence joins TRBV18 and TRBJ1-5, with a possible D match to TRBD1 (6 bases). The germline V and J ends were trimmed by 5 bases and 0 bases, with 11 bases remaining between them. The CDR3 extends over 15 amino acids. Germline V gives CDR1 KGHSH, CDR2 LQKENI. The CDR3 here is CASSTTGLSNQPQHF. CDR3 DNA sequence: TGTGCCAGCTCAACGACAGGCCTTAGCAATCAGCCCCAGCATTTT.

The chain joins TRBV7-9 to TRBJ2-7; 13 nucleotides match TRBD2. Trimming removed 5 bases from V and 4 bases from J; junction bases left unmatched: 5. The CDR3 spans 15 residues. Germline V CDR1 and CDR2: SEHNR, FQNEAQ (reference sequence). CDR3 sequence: CASSRTSGSLYEQYF. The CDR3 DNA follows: TGTGCCAGCAGCCGGACTAGCGGGAGTCTGTACGAGCAGTACTTC.

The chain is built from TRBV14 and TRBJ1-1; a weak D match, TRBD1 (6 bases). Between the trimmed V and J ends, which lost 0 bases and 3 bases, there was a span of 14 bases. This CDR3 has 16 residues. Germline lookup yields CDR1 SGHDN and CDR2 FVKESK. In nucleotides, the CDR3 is TGTGCCAGCAGCCAAGATTTAGGCAGGGGTGACACTGAAGCTTTCTTT. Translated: CASSQDLGRGDTEAFF.

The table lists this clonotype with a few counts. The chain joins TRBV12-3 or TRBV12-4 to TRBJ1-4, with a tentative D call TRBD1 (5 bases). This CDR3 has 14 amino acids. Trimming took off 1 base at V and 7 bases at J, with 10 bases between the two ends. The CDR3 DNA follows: TGTGCCAGCAGTTTAGGGGGGAATACTGAAAAACTGTTTTTT. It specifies CASSLGGNTEKLFF.

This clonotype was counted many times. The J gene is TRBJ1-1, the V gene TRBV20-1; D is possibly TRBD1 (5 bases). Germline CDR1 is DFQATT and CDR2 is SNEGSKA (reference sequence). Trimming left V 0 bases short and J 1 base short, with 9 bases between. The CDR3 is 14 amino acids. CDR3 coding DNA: TGCAGTGCTAGAGATCGAGGGACGAACACTGAAGCTTTCTTT. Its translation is CSARDRGTNTEAFF.

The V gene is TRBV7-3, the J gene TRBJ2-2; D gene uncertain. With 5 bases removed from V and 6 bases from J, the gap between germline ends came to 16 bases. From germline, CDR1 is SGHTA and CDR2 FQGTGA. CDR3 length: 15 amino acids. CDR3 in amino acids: CASSHERGRSGELFF. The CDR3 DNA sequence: TGTGCCAGCAGCCATGAGCGAGGACGGTCCGGGGAGCTGTTTTTT.

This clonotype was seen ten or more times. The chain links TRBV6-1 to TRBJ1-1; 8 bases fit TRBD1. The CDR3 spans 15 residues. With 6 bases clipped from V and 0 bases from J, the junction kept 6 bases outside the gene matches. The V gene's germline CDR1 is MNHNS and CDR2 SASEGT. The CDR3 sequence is CASRAGTGMNTEAFF. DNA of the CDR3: TGTGCCAGCAGAGCCGGGACAGGTATGAACACTGAAGCTTTCTTT.